These 15 T cell receptor beta chains originate from one sample sequenced in a study of shared clonotypes between healthy human individuals. Using immunoSEQ multiplex PCR, the repertoire was profiled, and TCRdb retains in-frame clones only, with some absent. This table holds about 1 million clones, about 80% found once. Specimen: memory CD4+ T cells sorted from blood. Described subset: CD45RA-negative fraction. These TCRs come from a man aged 18 to 29 in good health.

As to this clone: At the DNA level, this CDR3 is encoded by other sequences in the same sample as well. The J gene is TRBJ1-1, the V gene TRBV5-1; 8 bases map to TRBD1. From germline, CDR1 is SGHRS and CDR2 YFSETQ. The CDR3 sequence is 15 residues long. The trim removed 4 bases at V and 1 base at J, leaving 6 bases unmatched. The CDR3 DNA reads as TGCGCCAGCAGCCTGAGGACAGGGAAGAACACTGAAGCTTTCTTT. Protein: CASSLRTGKNTEAFF.

This rearrangement joins TRBV4-2 to TRBJ2-3, with D unclear. In germline, CDR1 is LGHNA, CDR2 YNFKEQ. The V end lost 1 base, the J end lost 1 base, and 9 bases lay between the germline ends. This CDR3 is 15 amino acids long. The CDR3 reads CASSQGKGGTDTQYF. CDR3 coding DNA: TGTGCCAGCAGCCAAGGCAAGGGCGGCACAGATACGCAGTATTTT.

This clone was detected only once. The chain has TRBV21-1 and TRBJ2-4; TRBD2, the D gene given by the table, was not confirmed from the DNA. TRBV21-1 is classified as a pseudogene. The CDR3 spans 10 residues. The CDR3 nucleotides are TGTGCCAGCGGGAGCGGAGATCAGTACTTC. It encodes CASGSGDQYF.

The genes are TRBV30 and TRBJ2-7; tentatively, D is TRBD1 (5 bases). The germline CDR1 and CDR2 sequences are GTSNPN and SVGIG (reference sequence). V lost 5 bases to trimming and J lost 3 bases, with 11 bases between them. The CDR3 is 12 residues long. The CDR3 here is CAWGDSIYEQYF. The CDR3 coding sequence is TGTGCCTGGGGAGACAGCATCTACGAGCAGTACTTC. Full variable domain (missing parts from reference TRBV30 and TRBJ2-7): SQTIHQWPATLVQPVGSPLSLECTVEGTSNPNLYWYRQAAGRGLQLLFYSVGIGQISSEVPQNLSASRPQDRQFILSSKKLLLSDSGFYLCAWGDSIYEQYFGPGTRLTVT.

This clone has a handful of counts. The chain links TRBV12-5 to TRBJ2-7; D unclear. The CDR3 contains 14 residues. With 2 bases removed from V and 5 bases from J, the gap between germline ends came to 13 bases. The germline gives CDR1 LGHNT, CDR2 FRNRAP. In DNA form, the CDR3 reads TGTGCTAGTGGTTTGCTAACCCATTCCCACGAGCAGTACTTC. Protein product: CASGLLTHSHEQYF. Full variable domain (remainder filled in from reference TRBV12-5 and TRBJ2-7): DARVTQTPRHKVTEMGQEVTMRCQPILGHNTVFWYRQTMMQGLELLAYFRNRAPLDDSGMPKDRFSAEMPDATLATLKIQPSEPRDSAVYFCASGLLTHSHEQYFGPGTRLTVT.

This clone has only a few counts. The same CDR3 arises from other DNA sequences in this sample as well. This chain uses TRBV5-1 with TRBJ1-6; D not certain. The CDR3 runs to 14 residues. The V and J ends lost 0 bases and 5 bases respectively, with 6 bases between them. In germline, CDR1 is SGHRS, CDR2 YFSETQ. CDR3 sequence: CASSLELDNSPLHF. The CDR3 DNA reads TGCGCCAGCAGCTTGGAGCTCGATAATTCACCCCTCCACTTT.

As for this clone: The same CDR3 arises from other DNA sequences in this sample as well. The chain uses TRBV28 and TRBJ1-5; D gene uncertain. Germline V CDR1 and CDR2: MDHEN, SYDVKM. Between the trimmed V and J ends, which lost 2 bases and 1 base, there was a span of 6 bases. This CDR3 contains 14 residues. This chain's CDR3 is CASSLAVSNQPQHF. The CDR3 DNA is TGTGCCAGCAGTTTAGCGGTGAGCAATCAGCCCCAGCATTTT.

The rearrangement links TRBV5-1 to TRBJ2-3; no definite D call. With 2 bases removed from V and 9 bases from J, the gap between germline ends came to 7 bases. Germline V lookup: CDR1 SGHRS, CDR2 YFSETQ. The CDR3 has 11 residues. The CDR3 DNA sequence: TGCGCCAGCAGCTTTTATGGGACGCAGTATTTT. Translation: CASSFYGTQYF.

The V and J genes are TRBV6-1 and TRBJ1-5; D not certain. V was shortened by 3 bases and J by 6 bases, with 12 bases between the two germline ends. The CDR3 consists of 14 residues. Germline-derived CDR1 and CDR2 are MNHNS and SASEGT. The CDR3 DNA reads TGTGCCAGCAGTGATCCGTGGAGCCCTCAGCCCCAGCATTTT. Translating gives CASSDPWSPQPQHF.

The rearrangement joins TRBV29-1 to TRBJ1-5; D not certain. V gave up 5 bases and J gave up 2 bases, with 7 bases separating them. The germline V gene encodes CDR1 SQVTM and CDR2 ANQGSEA. The CDR3 consists of 12 residues. The CDR3 here is CSVRQGNQPQHF. The CDR3 bases are TGCAGCGTTCGGCAGGGCAATCAGCCCCAGCATTTT.

The CDR3 here is CSVEDGLYQSGGYTF. The CDR3 DNA sequence: TGCAGCGTTGAAGACGGGCTTTATCAAAGTGGTGGCTACACCTTC. The V call is TRBV29-1, the J call TRBJ1-2; D not certain. V shed 0 bases and J shed 7 bases, with 18 bases lying between them. This CDR3 is 15 amino acids long. Germline CDR1 and CDR2: SQVTM and ANQGSEA.

This chain connects TRBV5-5 to TRBJ2-7; no firm D call. CDR1 and CDR2 (germline): SGHKS, YYEKEE (reference sequence). Trimming took off 2 bases at V and 3 bases at J, with 6 bases between the two ends. There are 12 residues in the CDR3. CDR3 DNA: TGTGCCAGCAGCTTAAGCGTCTACGAGCAGTACTTC. Protein product: CASSLSVYEQYF. The full variable domain, in which reference TRBV5-5 and TRBJ2-7 provide the parts outside the CDR3, is DAGVTQSPTHLIKTRGQQVTLRCSPISGHKSVSWYQQVLGQGPQFIFQYYEKEERGRGNFPDRFSARQFPNYSSELNVNALLLGDSALYLCASSLSVYEQYFGPGTRLTVT.

V and J are TRBV28 and TRBJ1-1; TRBD1 might be the D (5 bases). Germline CDR1 MDHEN, CDR2 SYDVKM. This CDR3 is built from 14 residues. Between the trimmed V and J ends, which lost 2 bases and 1 base, there was a span of 8 bases. The CDR3 sequence is CASSLRGENTEAFF. CDR3 coding DNA: TGTGCCAGCAGTTTACGGGGGGAGAACACTGAAGCTTTCTTT.

The chain recombines TRBV7-3 with TRBJ2-1; 13 nucleotides line up with TRBD2. Germline loops: CDR1 SGHTA, CDR2 FQGTGA. V shed 8 bases, J shed 8 bases, and the junction held 0 bases outside the gene matches. The CDR3 consists of 12 residues. The CDR3 is CASGLAGDEQFF. The CDR3, as DNA: TGTGCCAGCGGACTAGCGGGGGATGAGCAGTTCTTC.

This chain uses TRBV10-3 with TRBJ2-5; 11 positions agree with TRBD2. The ends lost 6 bases at V and 4 bases at J; junction bases unmatched: 7. Germline CDR1 and CDR2: ENHRY and SYGVKD. This CDR3 comprises 15 residues. DNA of the CDR3: TGTGCCATCAGCGCGGGACTAGCGGTCTCAGAGACCCAGTACTTC. Its translation is CAISAGLAVSETQYF.